The rows below give T cell receptor beta chains drawn from one sample of a study of shared clonotypes between healthy human individuals. Some clones are missing from TCRdb's copy, which holds only in-frame ones; the method was immunoSEQ multiplex PCR. The repertoire holds approximately 350,000 clones, with around 67% as singletons. The sequencing input was memory CD4+ T cells sorted from blood. The receptors here all came from a man younger than 45 in good health. CDR3s include the opening cysteine and the closing phenylalanine or tryptophan. Each record gives: V gene, J gene, CDR3 protein.

>TRBV7-2|TRBJ1-1
CASSQNGPLGEAFF
>TRBV28|TRBJ1-2
CASSLGRHNYGYTF
>TRBV15|TRBJ2-3
CATSRSSGGTDTQYF
>TRBV7-8|TRBJ1-5
CASSFSGDQPQHF
>TRBV2|TRBJ2-1
CASSLTENQFF
>TRBV18|TRBJ2-7
CASSRIATDEQYF
>TRBV19|TRBJ2-1
CASSARYDSYNEQFF
>TRBV7-9|TRBJ2-5
CASSLGLREAGETQYF
>TRBV7-2|TRBJ2-7
CASSMNYEQYF
>TRBV5-1|TRBJ2-1
CASSLGGLNEQFF
>TRBV9|TRBJ2-1
CASSAKLGHNEQFF
>TRBV27|TRBJ2-5
CASSSLAGGKETQYF
>TRBV29-1|TRBJ2-3
CSVGITTDTQYF
>TRBV10-2|TRBJ2-3
CASRGTSGRSSTDTQYF
>TRBV7-9|TRBJ2-7
CASTQGGLAYEQYF
>TRBV5-4|TRBJ2-7
CASSLGQLYEQYF
>TRBV10-3|TRBJ2-7
CAISAPPGLKYEQYF
>TRBV30|TRBJ1-3
CAWSVLLGNTIYF
>TRBV4-2|TRBJ1-4
CASSQRDPTNEKLFF
>TRBV28|TRBJ2-5
CASSEGTGETQYF
>TRBV11-2|TRBJ2-5
CASSLETNYETQYF
>TRBV5-1|TRBJ2-7
CASRGSVAGVNDEQYF
>TRBV4-1|TRBJ2-2
CASSQDRGEQGRRTGELFF
>TRBV29-1|TRBJ2-1
CSVKREGLGWQFF